This record looks at one T cell receptor beta chain sequence and its context. V lost 5 bases, J lost 4 bases, and 13 bases stayed unmatched. This CDR3 contains 16 residues. The V gene's germline CDR1 is MNHEY and CDR2 SMNVEV (reference sequence). This specimen comes from a study of blood T cell repertoires in COVID-19. The overall study: Samples representing acute and convalescent COVID-19 were sourced from the United States, Italy and Spain. From T cells, B-cell-depleted T cells, or PBMCs came the material, which was cDNA or gDNA.

The authors' processing: Estimated nucleated cell counts came from reference gene primer amplification. The protocol was immunoSEQ multiplex PCR, while the TCRdb copy is restricted to in-frame clones and leaves out a portion. The DNA was the basis for D and trimming; V, J and clone size are from that table. The data contain about 100,000 clones, nearly 90% of them singletons. The sample taken for sequencing was peripheral blood. The chain links TRBV27 to TRBJ1-2; 7 bases fit TRBD1. The clonotype originates from a man in his forties or fifties with active COVID-19. CDR3 in amino acids: CASSPIPPGGSYGYTF. In DNA, the CDR3 is TGTGCCAGCAGTCCAATACCGCCAGGGGGGAGCTATGGCTACACCTTC.